Listed here are 8 T cell receptor beta chains from one sample, sequenced in a study of HIV-infected patients and healthy controls. TCRdb re-derived calls from the 5' RACE reads in MiXCR, one entry per CDR3 protein. The sample holds 15,000 to 20,000 distinct CDR3 sequences, roughly 15% seen once. Input material: CD8+ T cells from blood. The receptor set was obtained from a human donor in good health.

This clonotype was counted between two and nine times. This chain joins TRBV20-1 and TRBJ1-2, with a possible D match to TRBD1 (5 bases). Trimming left V 2 bases short and J 4 bases short, with 11 bases between. The CDR3 extends over 13 amino acids. Germline CDR1 is DFQATT and CDR2 is SNEGSKA (reference sequence). The CDR3 DNA follows: TGCAGTGCTAGATCCACCGACAGCTATGGCTACACCTTC. Amino acids: CSARSTDSYGYTF.

This clonotype was seen ten or more times. The V call is TRBV4-3, the J call TRBJ2-1; D is uncertain. In germline, CDR1 is LGHNA, CDR2 YSLEER. Between the trimmed V and J ends, which lost 0 bases and 7 bases, there was a span of 7 bases. The CDR3 has 13 amino acids. DNA for the CDR3: TGCGCCAGCAGCCAAGAAGCTGAGAATGAGCAGTTCTTC. Its protein is CASSQEAENEQFF.

This clonotype occurred a few times. This chain uses TRBV28 with TRBJ2-3, with TRBD2 as a possible D gene (5 bases). The V gene's germline CDR1 is MDHEN and CDR2 SYDVKM. Trimming took 7 bases from V and 6 from J, leaving 14 bases between them. The CDR3 sequence is 13 residues long. The CDR3 is CASNLLVTDTQYF. The CDR3 DNA follows: TGTGCCAGCAATCTACTAGTAACTGATACGCAGTATTTT.

This clonotype was counted ten times or more. The CDR3 loop is CASSQDPTGGNTIYF. The CDR3 region has the DNA TGTGCCAGCAGCCAAGATCCAACAGGTGGAAACACCATATATTTT. The rearrangement links TRBV4-2 to TRBJ1-3; weak D call: TRBD1 (5 bases). This CDR3 comprises 15 residues. Germline loops: CDR1 LGHNA, CDR2 YNFKEQ. V was trimmed by 0 bases and J by 3 bases, leaving 9 bases between them.

This chain joins TRBV13 and TRBJ2-3; 11 nucleotides agree with TRBD2. J gave up 0 bases and V 5 bases, and 10 bases lay outside the gene matches. The CDR3 contains 18 residues. Germline V gene lookup returns CDR1 PRHDT and CDR2 FYEKMQ (reference sequence). CDR3 sequence reads: CASSPTSGSQYSTDTQYF. CDR3 sequence (DNA): TGTGCCAGCAGCCCAACTAGCGGGAGTCAATACAGCACAGATACGCAGTATTTT.

This clonotype has a count of ten or more. The V call is TRBV29-1, the J call TRBJ2-5; maybe TRBD2 (5 bases). The CDR3 length is 13 residues. Germline values: CDR1 SQVTM, CDR2 ANQGSEA. The V gene lost 3 bases and the J gene lost 1 base, with 9 bases spanning the gap. CDR3 sequence: CSVEAGGQETQYF. CDR3 nucleotides: TGCAGCGTTGAGGCGGGCGGCCAAGAGACCCAGTACTTC.

This clonotype is medium-sized (0.01 to 0.1%) by share. V and J are TRBV6-2 or TRBV6-3 and TRBJ2-7; D is possibly TRBD1 (5 bases). This CDR3 region has 13 residues. The V and J ends lost 2 bases and 6 bases respectively, with 11 bases between them. CDR1 MNHEY and CDR2 SVGEGT come from the germline V gene. CDR3 loop: CASSYPGMGEQYF. The CDR3 DNA sequence: TGTGCCAGCAGTTACCCAGGGATGGGCGAGCAGTACTTC.

The table lists this clonotype with a few counts. The chain is built from TRBV23-1 and TRBJ2-3, with no clear D. Being an ORF, TRBV23-1 has a function that is uncertain. Between the trimmed V and J ends, which lost 6 bases and 4 bases, there was a span of 20 bases. This CDR3 has 16 amino acids. CDR3 nucleotides: TGCGCCAGCAGCCCAGCCCCCGTATATTTCGCAGATACGCAGTATTTT. Protein product: CASSPAPVYFADTQYF.